This TCR beta chain came from a study of blood T cell repertoires in COVID-19. About the study: Nucleic acid was either cDNA or gDNA, and it came from T cells, B-cell-depleted T cells, or PBMCs.

This CDR3 has 16 residues. Germline CDR1 is SGHTA and CDR2 is FQGNSA. V shed 3 bases and J shed 9 bases, with 18 bases lying between them. Only in-frame clones appear in the TCRdb table, and some are missing; sequencing was by immunoSEQ multiplex PCR. The table has 110,000 or so clones, around 86% seen once. Source material: peripheral blood. The receptor comes from a woman in her 70s with acute or convalescent COVID-19. This rearrangement joins TRBV7-2 to TRBJ1-6; a weak D match, TRBD1 (5 bases). CDR3 residues: CASSLLQGSVGSPLHF. For the CDR3, the DNA is TGTGCCAGCAGCTTGCTTCAGGGATCAGTGGGTTCACCCCTCCACTTT.